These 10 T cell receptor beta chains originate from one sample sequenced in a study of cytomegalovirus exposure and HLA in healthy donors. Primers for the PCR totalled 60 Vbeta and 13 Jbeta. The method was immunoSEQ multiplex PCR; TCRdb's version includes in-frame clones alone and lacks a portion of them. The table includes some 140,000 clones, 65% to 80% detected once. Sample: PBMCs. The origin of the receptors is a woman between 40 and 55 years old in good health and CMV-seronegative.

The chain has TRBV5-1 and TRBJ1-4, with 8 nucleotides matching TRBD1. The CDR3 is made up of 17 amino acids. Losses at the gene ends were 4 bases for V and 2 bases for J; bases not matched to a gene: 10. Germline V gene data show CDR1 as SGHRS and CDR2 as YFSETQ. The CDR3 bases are TGCGCCAGCAGCCCTAGACAGGGGAGGACTACTAATGAAAAACTGTTTTTT. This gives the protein CASSPRQGRTTNEKLFF.

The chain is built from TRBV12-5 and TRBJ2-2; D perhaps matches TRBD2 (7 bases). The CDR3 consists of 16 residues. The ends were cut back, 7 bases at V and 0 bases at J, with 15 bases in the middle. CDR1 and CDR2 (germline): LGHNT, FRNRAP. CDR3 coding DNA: TGTGCTAGTGCTCGGGGGGCGGATACGAACACCGGGGAGCTGTTTTTT. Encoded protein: CASARGADTNTGELFF.

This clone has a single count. This CDR3 is CASSAGTEAFF. The CDR3 DNA reads TGTGCCAGCAGCGCCGGGACTGAAGCTTTCTTT. The chain has TRBV7-6 and TRBJ1-1; D remains unclear. Germline loops: CDR1 SGHVS, CDR2 FNYEAQ. Trimming left V 5 bases short and J 5 bases short, with 6 bases between. This CDR3 has 11 residues. Complete variable domain (other parts from reference TRBV7-6 and TRBJ1-1): GAGVSQSPRYKVTKRGQDVALRCDPISGHVSLYWYRQALGQGPEFLTYFNYEAQQDKSGLPNDRFSAERPEGSISTLTIQRTEQRDSAMYRCASSAGTEAFFGQGTRLTVV.

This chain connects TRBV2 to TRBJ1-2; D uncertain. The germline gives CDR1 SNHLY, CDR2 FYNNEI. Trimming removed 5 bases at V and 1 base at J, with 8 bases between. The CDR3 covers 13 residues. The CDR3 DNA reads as TGTGCCAGCAGTTCAGGCTATAACTATGGCTACACCTTC. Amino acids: CASSSGYNYGYTF.

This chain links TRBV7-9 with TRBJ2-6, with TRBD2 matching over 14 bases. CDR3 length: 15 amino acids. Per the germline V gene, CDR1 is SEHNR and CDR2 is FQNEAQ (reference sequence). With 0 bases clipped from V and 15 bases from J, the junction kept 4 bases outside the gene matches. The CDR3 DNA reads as TGTGCCAGCAGCTTAGCGGGGACTAGCGGGGGCGACCTGACTTTC. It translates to CASSLAGTSGGDLTF.

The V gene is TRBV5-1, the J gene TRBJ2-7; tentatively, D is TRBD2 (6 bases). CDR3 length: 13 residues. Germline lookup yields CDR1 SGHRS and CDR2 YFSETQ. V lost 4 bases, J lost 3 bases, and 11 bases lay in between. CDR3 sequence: CASSTSGFYEQYF. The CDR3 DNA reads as TGCGCCAGCAGCACGAGCGGGTTCTACGAGCAGTACTTC.

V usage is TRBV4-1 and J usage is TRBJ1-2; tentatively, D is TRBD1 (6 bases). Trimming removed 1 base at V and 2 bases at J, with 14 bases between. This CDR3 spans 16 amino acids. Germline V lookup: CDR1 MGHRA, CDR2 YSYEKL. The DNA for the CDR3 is TGCGCCAGCAGCCAAGTAAATACAGGGCCAAACTATGGCTACACCTTC. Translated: CASSQVNTGPNYGYTF.

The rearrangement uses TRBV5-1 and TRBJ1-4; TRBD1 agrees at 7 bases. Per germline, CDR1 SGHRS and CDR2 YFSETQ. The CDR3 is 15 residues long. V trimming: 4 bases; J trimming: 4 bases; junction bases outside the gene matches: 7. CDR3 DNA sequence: TGCGCCAGCAGCCTTGGGACAGCTGTTAATGAAAAACTGTTTTTT. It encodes CASSLGTAVNEKLFF.

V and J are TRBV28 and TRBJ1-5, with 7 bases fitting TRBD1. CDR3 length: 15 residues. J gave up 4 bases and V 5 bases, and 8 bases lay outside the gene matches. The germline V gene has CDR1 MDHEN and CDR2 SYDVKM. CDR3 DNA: TGTGCCAGCAGTCCCCATCAGGACAGGAATCAGCCCCAGCATTTT. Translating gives CASSPHQDRNQPQHF.

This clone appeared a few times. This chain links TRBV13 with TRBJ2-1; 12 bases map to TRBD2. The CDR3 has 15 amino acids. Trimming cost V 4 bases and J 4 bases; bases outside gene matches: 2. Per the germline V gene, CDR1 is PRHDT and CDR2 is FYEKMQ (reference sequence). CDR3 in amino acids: CASSSGLAGYNEQFF. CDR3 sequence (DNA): TGTGCCAGCAGCTCAGGACTAGCGGGGTACAATGAGCAGTTCTTC.